Following are 13 T cell receptor beta chains from one sample sequenced in a study of metastatic and nonmetastatic thyroid tumors. TCRdb called clones again from the PCR reads with MiXCR. The table lists 11,000 or so clones, approximately 32% of them singletons. Before thyroid surgery, none of the patients had received any treatment. Sequenced material: tumor tissue. Source of these receptors: a female donor with papillary thyroid cancer or a benign thyroid nodule (not recorded which). Some clones in this sample may be carry-over from other donors' samples.

This clone is categorized as medium-sized (0.01 to 0.1%). The chain joins TRBV6-1 to TRBJ2-2; D not certain. Trimming left V 9 bases short and J 0 bases short, with 11 bases between. Looked up from germline, CDR1 is MNHNS and CDR2 is SASEGT. CDR3 length: 14 amino acids. This chain's CDR3 is CASTWTSNTGELFF. The CDR3, as DNA: TGTGCCAGTACATGGACCTCGAACACCGGGGAGCTGTTTTTT.

CDR3 protein: CASSFDSPQGGYTF. The CDR3, as DNA: TGCGCCAGCAGCTTCGACAGCCCTCAGGGTGGCTACACCTTC. V and J are TRBV5-1 and TRBJ1-2; tentatively, D is TRBD1 (5 bases). V lost 2 bases to trimming and J lost 7 bases, with 15 bases between them. The CDR3 length is 14 residues. CDR1 and CDR2 (germline): SGHRS, YFSETQ.

The chain has TRBV5-6 and TRBJ1-2; 11 nucleotides line up with TRBD1. Germline trimming cut 1 base from V and 5 bases from J; bases unmatched to any gene: 4. Germline CDR1 and CDR2: SGHDT and YYEEEE. The CDR3 length is 15 residues. CDR3 nucleotides: TGTGCCAGCAGCTTGCCGGGACAGGGGGTGTATGGCTACACCTTC. It specifies CASSLPGQGVYGYTF.

The CDR3: CASSELTGAEEQYF. The CDR3 region has the DNA TGTGCCAGCAGTGAATTGACAGGGGCTGAGGAGCAGTACTTC. This chain links TRBV2 with TRBJ2-7; 8 nucleotides line up with TRBD1. Trimming took 2 bases from V and 7 from J; bases not matched to a gene: 7. The CDR3 covers 14 residues. The V gene's germline CDR1 is SNHLY and CDR2 FYNNEI.

This clone was seen a single time. No conserved phenylalanine or tryptophan ends this CDR3, so it is likely a read error. The V call is TRBV5-1, the J call TRBJ2-2, with no clear D. Between the trimmed V and J ends, which lost 1 base and 8 bases, there was a span of 21 bases. Germline-derived CDR1 and CDR2 are SGHRS and YFSETQ. The CDR3 runs to 17 residues. DNA of the CDR3: TGCGCCAGCAGCTTGAGTCTGCTAACTGCCCAGAGGGGGGAGCTGTTTTCC. Translation gives CASSLSLLTAQRGELFS.

This sequence joins TRBV6-1 and TRBJ1-2; 8 nucleotides match TRBD1. The CDR3 extends over 14 amino acids. Per germline, CDR1 MNHNS and CDR2 SASEGT. V was clipped by 7 bases and J by 7 bases; unmatched bases: 11. CDR3 loop: CASTPGRGPRGYTF. The DNA of the CDR3 is TGTGCCAGCACCCCCGGCAGGGGGCCACGTGGCTACACCTTC.

The chain has TRBV3-1 and TRBJ1-5, with a weak D call TRBD1 (5 bases). CDR3 length: 13 residues. Germline loops: CDR1 LGHDT, CDR2 YNNKEL (reference sequence). The CDR3 is CFSRGTDGGPQHF. The DNA for the CDR3 is TGTTTCAGCAGAGGGACGGATGGTGGGCCCCAGCATTTT.

The genes are TRBV20-1 and TRBJ1-1; D perhaps matches TRBD1 (5 bases). Trimming cost V 6 bases and J 11 bases, with 16 bases left between them. This CDR3 has 11 amino acids. Germline-derived CDR1 and CDR2 are DFQATT and SNEGSKA (reference sequence). CDR3 bases: TGCAGTGCCGGAGGGGTACTAACGGCTTTCTTT. This sequence encodes CSAGGVLTAFF.

The J gene is TRBJ1-5, the V gene TRBV19, with TRBD1 matching 7 bases. V was pared by 3 bases and J by 7 bases, with 3 bases of the junction left unmatched. Germline V lookup: CDR1 LNHDA, CDR2 SQIVND (reference sequence). CDR3 length: 13 amino acids. CDR3 loop: CASSIAGGQPQHF. The CDR3, as DNA: TGTGCCAGTAGTATTGCAGGGGGACAGCCCCAGCATTTT. The variable domain in full, completed from reference TRBV19 and TRBJ1-5, reads DGGITQSPKYLFRKEGQNVTLSCEQNLNHDAMYWYRQDPGQGLRLIYYSQIVNDFQKGDIAEGYSVSREKKESFPLTVTSAQKNPTAFYLCASSIAGGQPQHFGDGTRLSIL.

The genes are TRBV20-1 and TRBJ2-7; D uncertain. CDR1 DFQATT and CDR2 SNEGSKA come from the germline V gene (reference sequence). V gave up 6 bases and J gave up 7 bases, with 16 bases separating them. The length of the CDR3 is 12 residues. The CDR3: CSATTLMGEQYF. Written as DNA, the CDR3 is TGCAGTGCCACGACATTGATGGGGGAGCAGTACTTC.

This clone showed up just a few times. Since a much larger clone is just one base distant, this may be a read error. The chain couples TRBV6-1 to TRBJ2-3, with D perhaps matching TRBD1 (6 bases). Trimming stripped 5 bases from V and 8 bases from J, with 14 bases between. Germline values: CDR1 MNHNS, CDR2 SASEGT. The CDR3 has 13 residues. DNA for the CDR3: TGTGCCAGCAGTCTTCGGACAGTGACTACGCAGTATTTT. Translated, it gives CASSLRTVTTQYF.

This clone occurred many times. The chain carries TRBV6-4 and TRBJ2-1; 10 bases are shared with TRBD1. There are 14 residues in the CDR3. CDR1 and CDR2 from the germline V gene are MRHNA and SNTAGT. With 5 bases clipped from V and 9 bases from J, the junction kept 7 bases outside the gene matches. The CDR3 DNA is TGTGCCAGCAGTTTGACAGGGGGCAAAACTGAGCAGTTCTTC. This codes for CASSLTGGKTEQFF.

V is TRBV20-1 and J is TRBJ2-6, with TRBD1 identical over 7 bases. The trim removed 6 bases at V and 2 bases at J, leaving 1 base unmatched. The germline V gene encodes CDR1 DFQATT and CDR2 SNEGSKA (reference sequence). CDR3 length: 13 amino acids. Here the CDR3 DNA reads TGCAGTGCCCAGGGGGCTGGGGCCAACGTCCTGACTTTC. This gives the protein CSAQGAGANVLTF.